The clone carrying this TCR beta chain was seen a handful of times. These data originate in a study of T-cell reconstitution after alpha-beta-depleted transplantation in children. This sample's TCRbeta library carried unique molecular identifier barcodes. Each CDR3 protein gets one entry after TCRdb re-called the PCR reads with MiXCR. The data hold hundreds of thousands of distinct CDR3 sequences, with 15% to 20% observed a single time. Germline V gives CDR1 PRHDT, CDR2 FYEKMQ (reference sequence). The CDR3 is 14 amino acids. V lost 4 bases to trimming and J lost 10 bases, with 14 bases between them. The chain carries TRBV13 and TRBJ1-6, with D possibly matching TRBD1 (5 bases). The sample in question was PBMCs from the stem cell graft donor, obtained from the stem cell graft. The TCR sequence derives from a human donor who donated a stem cell graft to a child with acute myeloid leukemia. The CDR3 region is CASSSERQRSPLHF. The DNA of the CDR3 is TGTGCCAGCAGCTCCGAGAGACAGAGATCACCCCTCCACTTT.